One sample yielded the 27 T cell receptor beta chains listed below, sequenced in a study of CXCR3-negative and CXCR3-positive naive CD8 T cells (dated by TCRdb to between 2019 and 2020). Study-wide findings and limitations: TRB CDR3s from CXCR3-positive naive cells showed higher hydrophobicity (lower Kidera factor 4), lower energy, and higher strength and volume indices than CXCR3-negative naive cells.

The sequencer listed for this sample is NextSeq 550. The Human TCR Profiling Kit (MiLaboratory) was used to make UMI-labeled 5' RACE TRB cDNA libraries. The reads underwent TCRdb reprocessing, giving one record for each CDR3 protein sequence and no DNA. This sample's table lists more than 80,000 distinct CDR3 sequences. The top ten constitute 0.3% to 0.45% of the sample. Their antigens remain unidentified. Input material: naive CXCR3+ CD8+ T cells from blood. The cell subset or site label of this sample denotes: CD45RO-CCR7+CD27+CD95- naive CD8+ T cells expressing CXCR3 (TNR3+). The receptor source for this set is a human donor in good health. Some clones in this sample may be carry-over from other donors' samples.

The chain combines TRBV6-2 or TRBV6-3 with TRBJ2-3; lacking DNA, the TRBD1 call made by TCRdb goes unchecked. The CDR3 has 14 amino acids. The germline CDR1 and CDR2 sequences are MNHEY and SVGEGT. CDR3 in amino acids: CASSPRQLPDTQYF.

The chain couples TRBV29-1 to TRBJ2-2; with no DNA, the TCRdb D assignment of TRBD1 cannot be verified. CDR3 length: 15 amino acids. CDR1 and CDR2 (germline): SQVTM, ANQGSEA. CDR3 in amino acids: CSGKGAPFNTGELFF.

The genes are TRBV12-3 or TRBV12-4 and TRBJ2-7. This CDR3 region has 12 residues. The CDR3 loop reads CASSLHFYEQYF.

This CDR3 reads CASSQGQGSSPLHF. This chain connects TRBV28 to TRBJ1-6; no DNA is available, so the TRBD1 call from TCRdb remains unchecked. The CDR3 is made up of 14 amino acids. In germline, CDR1 is MDHEN, CDR2 SYDVKM.

The chain couples TRBV29-1 to TRBJ2-5. CDR1 and CDR2 from the germline V gene are SQVTM and ANQGSEA. The CDR3 extends over 11 amino acids. The CDR3 reads CSVEDRETQYF.

The rearrangement uses TRBV4-1 and TRBJ2-7; TCRdb's assignment of TRBD1 cannot be checked, as there is no DNA. From germline, CDR1 is MGHRA and CDR2 YSYEKL. The CDR3 spans 14 residues. This chain's CDR3 is CASSQEDRVWEQYF.

This sequence joins TRBV7-9 and TRBJ2-2; TCRdb picks TRBD1, but there is no DNA to check that call. The germline V gene encodes CDR1 SEHNR and CDR2 FQNEAQ (reference sequence). This CDR3 has 17 residues. Here the CDR3 reads CASSWLGGGSSTGELFF.

The rearrangement joins TRBV7-3 to TRBJ2-3; TCRdb reports TRBD1, a call that lacks DNA to check it against. Germline V gene sequence: CDR1 SGHTA, CDR2 FQGTGA. The CDR3 runs to 16 residues. CDR3 residues: CASSPLGTGFTDTQYF.

The chain joins TRBV27 to TRBJ1-2; lacking DNA, the TRBD1 call made by TCRdb goes unchecked. The germline V gene encodes CDR1 MNHEY and CDR2 SMNVEV (reference sequence). This CDR3 has 13 residues. CDR3 amino acids: CASSLQGTDGYTF.

The rearrangement links TRBV12-3 or TRBV12-4 to TRBJ2-7; TCRdb selects TRBD2, and the lack of DNA leaves this call unchecked. The CDR3 extends over 12 amino acids. CDR3 loop: CASGGRAYEQYF.

This chain's CDR3 is CASSWTPSGELFF. V usage is TRBV7-3 and J usage is TRBJ2-2; TCRdb's D gene call, TRBD1, goes unchecked for lack of DNA. The CDR3 runs to 13 residues. CDR1 SGHTA and CDR2 FQGTGA come from the germline V gene.

The CDR3 loop reads CAISEAGTSGTGELFF. This chain connects TRBV6-1 to TRBJ2-2; checking the TCRdb D call of TRBD2 is not possible without DNA. The CDR3 is 16 amino acids. Germline lookup yields CDR1 MNHNS and CDR2 SASEGT.

The chain employs TRBV6-2 or TRBV6-3 and TRBJ1-1. The germline gives CDR1 MNHEY, CDR2 SVGEGT. The CDR3 totals 13 residues. CDR3: CASRKALDGGAFF.

The gene calls are TRBV21-1 and TRBJ1-3. TRBV21-1 is recorded as a pseudogene. The CDR3 contains 13 residues. CDR3 loop: CASSAEGGNTIYF.

This chain joins TRBV21-1 and TRBJ1-2. TRBV21-1 is shown as a pseudogene. The CDR3 extends over 15 amino acids. The CDR3 region is CASSNAVPRNYGYTF.

The V and J genes are TRBV19 and TRBJ2-2. This CDR3 region has 12 residues. CDR1 and CDR2 from the germline V gene are LNHDA and SQIVND (reference sequence). CDR3 protein: CASNVWSGELFF.

V gene TRBV19 combines with J gene TRBJ2-2. This CDR3 has 13 amino acids. Germline CDR1 and CDR2: LNHDA and SQIVND (reference sequence). CDR3 in amino acids: CASTRPNTGELFF.

This sequence joins TRBV21-1 and TRBJ2-6. TRBV21-1 is a pseudogene. The CDR3 runs to 18 residues. CDR3 in amino acids: CASSKNGTESSGANVLTF.

The chain couples TRBV4-3 to TRBJ1-1. Germline loops: CDR1 LGHNA, CDR2 YSLEER. The CDR3 consists of 14 residues. Here the CDR3 reads CASRTNPSETEAFF.

The J gene is TRBJ2-3, the V gene TRBV6-5. The CDR3 is made up of 15 amino acids. Germline CDR1 MNHEY, CDR2 SVGAGI. CDR3 amino acids: CASSFTGISTDTQYF.

The chain couples TRBV9 to TRBJ1-1. The CDR3 contains 15 residues. The germline CDR1 and CDR2 sequences are SGDLS and YYNGEE. CDR3 loop: CASSETAVGWSEAFF.

The genes are TRBV11-2 and TRBJ2-5; the TCRdb call, TRBD2, lacks DNA for checking. CDR1 is SGHAT and CDR2 is FQNNGV in the germline V gene. The length of the CDR3 is 15 residues. The CDR3 sequence: CASHQAGWTQETQYF.

The chain recombines TRBV18 with TRBJ2-3; TCRdb proposes TRBD2, but this gene call is untestable without DNA. CDR1 and CDR2 from the germline V gene are KGHSH and LQKENI. This CDR3 contains 15 residues. The CDR3 sequence is CASSSTSPSADTQYF.

The rearrangement uses TRBV6-5 and TRBJ2-7; TCRdb calls TRBD1, which cannot be checked without DNA. This CDR3 has 18 amino acids. Germline loops: CDR1 MNHEY, CDR2 SVGAGI. The CDR3 loop reads CASSHTDPGQGSGYEQYF.

The chain has TRBV6-6 and TRBJ2-7; TCRdb designates TRBD1, a call that cannot be tested without DNA. The CDR3 has 16 residues. Per germline, CDR1 MNHNY and CDR2 SVGAGI (reference sequence). This CDR3 reads CASSGGGEGQGYEQYF.

The rearrangement uses TRBV12-3 or TRBV12-4 and TRBJ2-1; no DNA is available, so the TRBD1 call from TCRdb remains unchecked. The CDR3 sequence is 15 residues long. The CDR3 loop is CASSYFAGADNEQFF.

The chain combines TRBV7-8 with TRBJ2-3; TCRdb gives TRBD1 as the D gene, but with no DNA this cannot be confirmed. The germline V gene has CDR1 SGHVS and CDR2 FQNEAQ. CDR3 length: 16 amino acids. CDR3 loop: CASRDREGGGADTQYF. Variable domain in full (rest from reference TRBV7-8 and TRBJ2-3): GAGVSQSPRYKVAKRGQDVALRCDPISGHVSLFWYQQALGQGPEFLTYFQNEAQLDKSGLPSDRFFAERPEGSVSTLKIQRTQQEDSAVYLCASRDREGGGADTQYFGPGTRLTVL.